A selection of T cell receptor beta chains follows, all from one sample in a study of blood T cell repertoires in COVID-19. Method: immunoSEQ multiplex PCR; TCRdb's copy keeps in-frame clones and lacks some. The sample has 300,000 to 450,000 clones, 70% to 90% seen once. Sequencing was performed on PBMCs or T cells enriched from blood (not recorded which). The receptors were sampled from a woman aged 18-29 years who had recovered from COVID-19. Each CDR3 is given with its conserved first and last residue. A D gene is named only where the DNA matches it firmly. The size of a clone is reported for some rows only, either as once, few or many, or as a class for expanded clones.

V gene,clone size,D gene,J gene,CDR3 DNA,CDR3 protein
TRBV29-1,NA,TRBD1,TRBJ2-5,TGCAGCGGTCGACAGGGCCAAGAGACCCAGTACTTC,CSGRQGQETQYF
TRBV27,NA,NA,TRBJ2-1,TGTGCCAGCAGTTTTACTTACCCTGGGAGGCCCTACAATGAGCAGTTCTTC,CASSFTYPGRPYNEQFF
TRBV20-1,NA,NA,TRBJ1-1,TGCAGTGCTGCAGACGCAGGCGAAGCTTTCTTT,CSAADAGEAFF
TRBV2,NA,TRBD1,TRBJ1-1,TGTGCCAGCAGTCCACCCGGACAGGCCAACACTGAAGCTTTCTTT,CASSPPGQANTEAFF
TRBV2,NA,TRBD1,TRBJ1-3,TGTGCCAGCAGCTACAGGGGGTCAGGTTCTGGAAACACCATATATTTT,CASSYRGSGSGNTIYF
TRBV10-3,NA,NA,TRBJ2-3,TGTGCCATCAGTGAGTCAGGAGAGGGCACAGATACGCAGTATTTT,CAISESGEGTDTQYF
TRBV5-4,NA,NA,TRBJ1-4,TGTGCCAGCAGCTTCCACGGACAGTCTAATGAAAAACTGTTTTTT,CASSFHGQSNEKLFF
TRBV11-2,NA,TRBD1,TRBJ2-5,TGTGCCAGCAGCTGGACAGGGGCAAGACTCCAAGAGACCCAGTACTTC,CASSWTGARLQETQYF
TRBV27,NA,TRBD2,TRBJ2-5,TGTGCCAGCAGACTAGCGGGGAACCAAGAGACCCAGTACTTC,CASRLAGNQETQYF
TRBV9,NA,TRBD1,TRBJ2-1,TGTGCCAGCAGCGTAGAGGGGACAGGGGCATGGGAGCAGTTCTTC,CASSVEGTGAWEQFF
TRBV9,NA,NA,TRBJ1-2,TGTGCCAGCAGCGTGAACACAGGACGGACAAACTATGGCTACACCTTC,CASSVNTGRTNYGYTF
TRBV5-5,NA,NA,TRBJ1-1,TGTGCCAGCAGCTTACATGGGGAGAGCACTGAAGCTTTCTTT,CASSLHGESTEAFF
TRBV5-4,NA,TRBD1,TRBJ1-2,TGTGCCAGCAGCTACGATAGACAGGGGTACACCTTC,CASSYDRQGYTF
TRBV6-5,NA,TRBD1,TRBJ1-2,TGTGCCAGCAGTTACACCGGGACAGGGGGAAAGGATGGCTACACCTTC,CASSYTGTGGKDGYTF
TRBV28,NA,NA,TRBJ2-7,TGTGCCAGCAAAAATCGATTGCCCGGCGAGCAGTACTTC,CASKNRLPGEQYF
TRBV20-1,few,TRBD2,TRBJ2-1,TGCAGTGCTAGTTTGTTACTAGCGGGGGGGCGAGAGCAGTTCTTC,CSASLLLAGGREQFF
TRBV7-2,NA,NA,TRBJ1-2,TGTGCCAGCAGCTTAGAACCGGGTGGAGGCTACACCTTC,CASSLEPGGGYTF
TRBV4-1,NA,TRBD1,TRBJ1-1,TGCGCCAGCTCACAGAGGGGACAGGAAGCTTTCTTT,CASSQRGQEAFF
TRBV30,NA,NA,TRBJ1-4,TGTGCCTGGAGAGAAACAGGGTCGGGAAAACTGTTTTTT,CAWRETGSGKLFF
TRBV30,NA,NA,TRBJ1-5,TGTGCCTGGAGTGATTGGGGCCATCAGCCCCAGCATTTT,CAWSDWGHQPQHF
TRBV2,NA,NA,TRBJ1-6,TGTGCCAGCAGTGAAGCCCAGCTAACCTGGGACATTGCACCCCTCCACTTT,CASSEAQLTWDIAPLHF
TRBV5-1,NA,NA,TRBJ1-6,TGCGCCAGCAGTGGGCAGTATAATTCACCCCTCCACTTT,CASSGQYNSPLHF
TRBV7-9,NA,NA,TRBJ1-1,TGTGCCAGCAGCTCAGGGGACGGGGGGGAGAGGAACACTGAAGCTTTCTTT,CASSSGDGGERNTEAFF
TRBV30,NA,TRBD1,TRBJ1-2,TGTGCCTGGAGTTGGACAGGGGGAGCCTATGGCTACACCTTC,CAWSWTGGAYGYTF
TRBV7-9,NA,NA,TRBJ2-7,TGTGCCAGCAGCTTACCCCACTACGAGCAGTACTTC,CASSLPHYEQYF
TRBV10-3,NA,TRBD1,TRBJ2-6,TGTGCCATCAGTGAGTTAGGGGGCCCAAGTGGGGCCAACGTCCTGACTTTC,CAISELGGPSGANVLTF
TRBV19,NA,TRBD2,TRBJ2-3,TGTGCCAGTAGTATTTCCCAGCGGGGGGCAGATACGCAGTATTTT,CASSISQRGADTQYF
TRBV7-9,NA,NA,TRBJ2-5,TGTGCCAGCAGCTGGGGGGAAGAGACCCAGTACTTC,CASSWGEETQYF
TRBV11-2,NA,TRBD2,TRBJ2-7,TGTGCCAGCAGCTCCCAAACTAGCGGGGGCTACGAGCAGTACTTC,CASSSQTSGGYEQYF
TRBV11-2,NA,TRBD1,TRBJ1-1,TGTGCCAGCAGCTCACAGGGGGCGTACACTGAAGCTTTCTTT,CASSSQGAYTEAFF
TRBV7-9,NA,NA,TRBJ2-7,TGTGCCAGCAGCGCCCGGGACATCTACGAGCAGTACTTC,CASSARDIYEQYF
TRBV6-5,NA,TRBD1,TRBJ1-5,TGTGCCAGCAGCCTGGGACAGGGGATCAATCAGCCCCAGCATTTT,CASSLGQGINQPQHF
TRBV7-9,NA,NA,TRBJ2-7,TGTGCCAGCAGCTTTGGTAGCGAGCAGTACTTC,CASSFGSEQYF
TRBV9,NA,TRBD2,TRBJ2-1,TGTGCCAGCAGCAGTTCACTAGCGTCTCCCTACAATGAGCAGTTCTTC,CASSSSLASPYNEQFF
TRBV11-2,NA,NA,TRBJ2-7,TGTGCCAGCAGCCAAGAGGTCCGATTCTACGAGCAGTACTTC,CASSQEVRFYEQYF
TRBV28,NA,NA,TRBJ2-5,TGTGCCAGCAGTTTCAGGAACAGCCCCGAGACCCAGTACTTC,CASSFRNSPETQYF
TRBV7-9,NA,NA,TRBJ1-4,TGTGCCAGCAGCTTAGGGCCGAACCTGAAAAAACTGTTTTTT,CASSLGPNLKKLFF
TRBV14,once,TRBD1,TRBJ1-6,TGTGCCAGCAGGGGACAGGGGAATTCACCCCTCCACTTT,CASRGQGNSPLHF
TRBV30,NA,NA,TRBJ1-2,TGTGCCTGGACTCCGACAGGCCTCTATGGCTACACCTTC,CAWTPTGLYGYTF
TRBV6-5,NA,TRBD2,TRBJ2-7,TGTGCCAGCAGGCCCGGACTAGCGGGCTCCTACGAGCAGTACTTC,CASRPGLAGSYEQYF
TRBV6-5,NA,TRBD1,TRBJ1-2,TGTGCCAGCGGGACCGACAGGGTAAAAGACTATGGCTACACCTTC,CASGTDRVKDYGYTF
TRBV28,NA,NA,TRBJ2-1,TGTGCCAGCAGACGGGACTTCTACAATGAGCAGTTCTTC,CASRRDFYNEQFF